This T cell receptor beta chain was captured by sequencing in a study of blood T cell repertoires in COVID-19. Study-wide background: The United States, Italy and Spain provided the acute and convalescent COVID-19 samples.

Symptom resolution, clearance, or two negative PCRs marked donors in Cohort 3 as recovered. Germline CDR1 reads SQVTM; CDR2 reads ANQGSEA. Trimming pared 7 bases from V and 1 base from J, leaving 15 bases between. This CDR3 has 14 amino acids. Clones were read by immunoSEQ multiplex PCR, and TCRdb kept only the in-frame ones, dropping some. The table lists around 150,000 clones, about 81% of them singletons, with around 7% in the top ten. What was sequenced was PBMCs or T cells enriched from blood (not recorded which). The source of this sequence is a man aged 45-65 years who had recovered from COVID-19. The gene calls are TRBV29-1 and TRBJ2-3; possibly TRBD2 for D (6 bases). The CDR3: CSALTSLGTDTQYF. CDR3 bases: TGCAGCGCACTAACTAGCCTCGGCACAGATACGCAGTATTTT.